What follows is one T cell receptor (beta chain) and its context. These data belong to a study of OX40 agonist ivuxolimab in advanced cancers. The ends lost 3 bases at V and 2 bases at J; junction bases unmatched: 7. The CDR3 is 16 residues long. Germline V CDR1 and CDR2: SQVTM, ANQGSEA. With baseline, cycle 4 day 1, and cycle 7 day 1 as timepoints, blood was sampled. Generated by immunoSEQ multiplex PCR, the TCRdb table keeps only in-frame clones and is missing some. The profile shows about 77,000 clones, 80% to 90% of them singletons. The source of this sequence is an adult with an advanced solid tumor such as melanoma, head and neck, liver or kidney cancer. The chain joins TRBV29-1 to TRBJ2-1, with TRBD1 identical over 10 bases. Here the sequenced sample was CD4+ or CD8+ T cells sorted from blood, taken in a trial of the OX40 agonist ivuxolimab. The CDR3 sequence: CSVDKLGQGAYNEQFF. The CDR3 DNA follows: TGCAGCGTTGATAAGTTAGGACAGGGGGCCTACAATGAGCAGTTCTTC.